Below, 27 T cell receptor beta chains from the same sample are listed, as sequenced in a study of T cell repertoires in cytomegalovirus infection (dated by TCRdb to about 2019). Which antigens these TCRs recognize remains unknown. The meaning of the sample's treatment or condition label: in vitro stimulation with specific CMV peptide epitopes to enrich CMV-specific T cells. TCRdb lists the instrument as Illumina HiSeq 1500. TCRdb cleaned the public reads at Q25 with fastp, built clones with MiXCR and kept in-frame beta chains. Duplicate CDR3 protein sequences are folded into a single record with the most common DNA and genes. For this sample the table gives roughly 920,000 distinct CDR3 sequences, of which around 32% were detected only once. Around an eighth of the sample is taken by the ten largest. Sequencing used cultured CD8+ T cells from PBMCs, obtained from culture after CMV antigen stimulation. All receptors derive from a human donor in good health (CMV status not recorded). Some clones in this sample may be carry-over from other donors' samples.

This chain joins TRBV7-9 and TRBJ1-6; D might be TRBD1 (5 bases). Germline lookup yields CDR1 SEHNR and CDR2 FQNEAQ (reference sequence). The CDR3 is made up of 15 amino acids. The germline V and J ends were trimmed by 5 bases and 5 bases, with 13 bases remaining between them. CDR3 DNA sequence: TGTGCCAGCAGCCGACAGCAGCGGGATAATTCACCCCTCCACTTT. This translates into CASSRQQRDNSPLHF.

The rearrangement uses TRBV29-1 and TRBJ2-5; the D gene is possibly TRBD1 (5 bases). CDR3 length equals 13 residues. In germline, CDR1 is SQVTM, CDR2 ANQGSEA. Trimming removed 2 bases at V and 5 bases at J, with 12 bases between. As DNA, the CDR3 is TGCAGCGTTGAATCCCAGGGCCTGGAGACCCAGTACTTC. This codes for CSVESQGLETQYF.

This clonotype has more than one count but fewer than ten. This chain links TRBV6-2 or TRBV6-3 with TRBJ2-5, with 9 bases identical to TRBD1. The CDR3 is 16 residues long. The V gene end was trimmed by 2 bases and the J gene end by 3 bases; junction bases not matched to a gene: 7. CDR1 MNHEY and CDR2 SVGEGT come from the germline V gene. CDR3: CASSYPMGQGEETQYF. The CDR3 bases are TGTGCCAGCAGTTACCCTATGGGACAGGGAGAAGAGACCCAGTACTTC.

This clonotype was found a few times. The J gene is TRBJ2-7, the V gene TRBV3-1; D remains ambiguous. This CDR3 has 13 residues. CDR1 LGHDT and CDR2 YNNKEL come from the germline V gene (reference sequence). Trimming took 4 bases from V and 6 from J, leaving 13 bases between them. This CDR3 is CASSPENSREQYV. CDR3 sequence (DNA): TGTGCCAGCAGCCCAGAAAACAGCCGCGAGCAGTACGTC.

V and J are TRBV5-1 and TRBJ2-7; 10 bases align to TRBD1. Trimming removed 4 bases from V and 4 bases from J; junction bases left unmatched: 5. Germline CDR1 SGHRS, CDR2 YFSETQ. The CDR3 consists of 14 residues. The CDR3 nucleotides read TGCGCCAGCAGCGCCCGGACAGGGGGTTACGAGCAGTACTTC. Amino acids: CASSARTGGYEQYF.

Of note for this clonotype: This sequence may be a read error, since a much larger clone differs from it by one base. This chain links TRBV12-3 or TRBV12-4 with TRBJ2-2, with a tentative D call TRBD1 (5 bases). The CDR3 is made up of 16 amino acids. Here the CDR3 reads CVSSPQGVRETGELFF. The CDR3 DNA follows: TGTGTCAGCAGCCCCCAAGGGGTTAGGGAAACCGGGGAGCTGTTTTTT.

The rearrangement joins TRBV7-3 to TRBJ2-1; 8 positions match TRBD2. Losses at the gene ends were 5 bases for V and 0 bases for J; bases not matched to a gene: 3. Germline V gene lookup returns CDR1 SGHTA and CDR2 FQGTGA. This CDR3 is built from 15 residues. Here the CDR3 DNA reads TGTGCCAGCAGCCGCGGGGGGATCTCCTACAATGAGCAGTTCTTC. As protein: CASSRGGISYNEQFF.

As regards this clonotype: This may stem from a read error, because a much larger clone lies one nucleotide away. This chain joins TRBV7-2 and TRBJ1-6; a possible D gene is TRBD1 (5 bases). This CDR3 is 16 amino acids long. V was pared by 5 bases and J by 5 bases, with 16 bases between. Germline V CDR1 and CDR2: SGHTA, FQGNSA. The CDR3 reads CTSSRPPGRNNSPLHF. Here the CDR3 DNA reads TGTACCAGCAGCCGGCCCCCGGGACGGAATAATTCACCCCTCCACTTT. Full variable domain (remainder filled in from reference TRBV7-2 and TRBJ1-6): GAGVSQSPSNKVTEKGKDVELRCDPISGHTALYWYRQSLGQGLEFLIYFQGNSAPDKSGLPSDRFSAERTGGSVSTLTIQRTQQEDSAVYLCTSSRPPGRNNSPLHFGNGTRLTVT.

This rearrangement joins TRBV4-1 to TRBJ2-2, with D perhaps TRBD1 (5 bases). The germline V gene has CDR1 MGHRA and CDR2 YSYEKL. The CDR3 covers 15 residues. V was clipped by 4 bases and J by 5 bases, with 14 bases between them. CDR3 region: CASSPQGARTGELFF. CDR3 nucleotides: TGCGCCAGCAGCCCCCAAGGGGCGAGGACCGGGGAGCTGTTTTTT.

This chain links TRBV12-3 or TRBV12-4 with TRBJ2-7; D not resolved. V lost 8 bases and J 3 bases, leaving 11 bases between the germline ends. The CDR3 runs 12 residues. The CDR3 sequence is CASGFFLYEQYF. The CDR3 DNA is TGTGCCAGCGGATTCTTTCTCTACGAGCAGTACTTC.

The V gene is TRBV7-9, the J gene TRBJ2-7; D uncertain. Trimming shortened V by 3 bases and J by 5 bases, and 17 bases separated the two germline ends. The CDR3 runs to 15 residues. The germline CDR1 and CDR2 sequences are SEHNR and FQNEAQ (reference sequence). CDR3 bases: TGTGCCAGCAGCTTCGGACGGCTTGGGAAACACGAGCAGTACGTC. The encoded protein is CASSFGRLGKHEQYV.

With regard to this clonotype: A much bigger clone sits one base away, suggesting this may be a read error. CDR3 sequence (DNA): TGTGCCAGCAGCTTAATCCCCCTCTATGGCTACACCTTC. Translation: CASSLIPLYGYTF. J is TRBJ1-2 and V is TRBV7-4; D gene ambiguous. Trimming removed 2 bases from V and 4 bases from J, with 8 bases in between. The CDR3 totals 13 residues. Germline V lookup: CDR1 SGHVT, CDR2 SQSDAQ.

Only one count was recorded for this clonotype. The chain links TRBV7-9 to TRBJ1-4; possible D gene TRBD1, 6 bases. The CDR3 contains 15 residues. Deletions cut 0 bases from V and 3 bases from J, with 8 bases between. Germline V gene lookup returns CDR1 SEHNR and CDR2 FQNEAQ (reference sequence). The CDR3 loop reads CASSLAEGANEKLFF. CDR3 in DNA: TGTGCCAGCAGCTTAGCTGAGGGGGCTAATGAAAAACTGTTTTTT.

This rearrangement joins TRBV20-1 to TRBJ2-7; a weak D match, TRBD2 (5 bases). Germline V lookup: CDR1 DFQATT, CDR2 SNEGSKA (reference sequence). The CDR3 totals 13 residues. V gave up 2 bases and J gave up 7 bases, with 15 bases separating them. CDR3 in DNA: TGCAGTGCTAGACCTGAGGGCCTTACGGAGCAGTACGTC. This translates into CSARPEGLTEQYV.

V usage is TRBV5-6 and J usage is TRBJ2-2, with 9 bases fitting TRBD1. Unmatched junction bases numbered 0, after V lost 3 bases and J lost 3 bases. The CDR3 spans 14 residues. CDR1 SGHDT and CDR2 YYEEEE come from the germline V gene. The CDR3 region has the DNA TGTGCCAGCAGCTGGACAGGGGACACCGGGGAGCTGTTTTTT. It translates to CASSWTGDTGELFF.

This clonotype was seen ten or more times. The chain recombines TRBV7-8 with TRBJ1-1; D might be TRBD1 (6 bases). From germline, CDR1 is SGHVS and CDR2 FQNEAQ. The V and J ends lost 6 bases and 6 bases respectively, with 14 bases between them. This CDR3 contains 13 residues. The CDR3 here is CASRDSSGAEAFF. CDR3 DNA: TGTGCCAGCAGGGACAGTAGTGGTGCTGAAGCTTTCTTT.

The gene calls are TRBV13 and TRBJ2-1; TRBD1 might be the D (5 bases). V was pared by 8 bases and J by 10 bases, with 15 bases between. The CDR3 loop spans 12 amino acids. Per germline, CDR1 PRHDT and CDR2 FYEKMQ (reference sequence). CDR3 in DNA: TGTGCCAGCGGGCAGCCCTCAGGGGAGCAGTTCTTC. It translates to CASGQPSGEQFF.

This clonotype was counted a few times. The J gene is TRBJ2-7, the V gene TRBV6-1; no clear D. CDR3 length: 17 residues. CDR1 and CDR2 from the germline V gene are MNHNS and SASEGT. V was trimmed by 2 bases and J by 2 bases, leaving 19 bases between them. CDR3 sequence reads: CASSEIGLGPNPYEQYV. In DNA, the CDR3 is TGTGCCAGCAGTGAAATTGGGTTGGGTCCGAACCCCTACGAGCAGTACGTC.

This clonotype occurred a few times. The chain joins TRBV6-1 to TRBJ2-4; D is perhaps TRBD2 (5 bases). CDR3 size: 16 residues. The V end was cut by 1 base, the J end by 0 bases, with 10 bases between. Germline V CDR1 and CDR2: MNHNS, SASEGT. The DNA of the CDR3 is TGTGCCAGCAGTGAAGGGACTCCGCTAGCCAAAAACATTCAGTACTTC. Its translation is CASSEGTPLAKNIQYF.

The chain has TRBV25-1 and TRBJ1-1, with D maybe TRBD1 (5 bases). V was cut by 6 bases and J by 0 bases, with 17 bases left in between. Germline-derived CDR1 and CDR2 are MGHDK and SYGVNS. The CDR3 is 16 amino acids. As DNA, the CDR3 is TGTGCCAGCAGCCGCGACAGAGGCCGACTGAACACTGAAGCTTTCTTT. It yields the protein CASSRDRGRLNTEAFF.

The V call is TRBV7-6, the J call TRBJ2-7; the D gene is possibly TRBD1 (5 bases). Germline loops: CDR1 SGHVS, CDR2 FNYEAQ. This CDR3 comprises 15 residues. Trimming took off 1 base at V and 5 bases at J, with 15 bases between the two ends. CDR3 amino acids: CASSLVLGPSDEQYF. DNA for the CDR3: TGTGCCAGCAGCTTAGTTCTGGGGCCCTCAGACGAGCAGTACTTC.

The J gene is TRBJ2-3, the V gene TRBV11-2; 7 bases line up with TRBD1. CDR1 SGHAT and CDR2 FQNNGV come from the germline V gene. This CDR3 region has 15 residues. J lost 6 bases, V lost 3 bases, and 9 bases had no gene match. The CDR3 region has the DNA TGTGCCAGCAGCTTCCTACGGACAGGCCACGATACGCAGTATTTT. It translates to CASSFLRTGHDTQYF.

This rearrangement joins TRBV15 to TRBJ2-5; TRBD1 agrees at 8 bases. Germline-derived CDR1 and CDR2 are LNHNV and YYDKDF (reference sequence). This CDR3 is built from 14 residues. J gave up 3 bases and V 6 bases, and 6 bases lay outside the gene matches. The CDR3 sequence: CATRGQGWEETQYF. CDR3 nucleotides: TGTGCCACCAGAGGACAGGGCTGGGAAGAGACCCAGTACTTC. The whole variable domain, remainder taken from reference TRBV15 and TRBJ2-5, is DAMVIQNPRYQVTQFGKPVTLSCSQTLNHNVMYWYQQKSSQAPKLLFHYYDKDFNNEADTPDNFQSRRPNTSFCFLDIRSPGLGDTAMYLCATRGQGWEETQYFGPGTRLLVL.

On this clonotype itself: This clone may be a read error of a much larger clone one base away. J is TRBJ2-2 and V is TRBV7-6; a possible D gene is TRBD1 (7 bases). The germline CDR1 and CDR2 sequences are SGHVS and FNYEAQ. This CDR3 is 15 amino acids long. CDR3 amino acids: CASSSGGRNTRELFF. For the CDR3, the DNA is TGTGCCAGCAGCTCAGGGGGGAGGAACACCAGGGAGCTGTTTTTT.

The chain has TRBV7-2 and TRBJ2-7; no firm D call. This CDR3 has 15 amino acids. The V end was cut by 3 bases, the J end by 4 bases, with 16 bases between. The germline V gene has CDR1 SGHTA and CDR2 FQGNSA. The CDR3 loop reads CASSFSPGLGYEQYV. The CDR3 coding sequence is TGTGCCAGCAGCTTTTCTCCGGGTCTTGGGTACGAGCAGTACGTC.

This clonotype was seen ten or more times. The V gene is TRBV6-1, the J gene TRBJ1-4; 9 positions match TRBD1. This CDR3 is built from 17 residues. The V and J ends lost 2 bases and 5 bases, in that order; junction bases with no gene match: 9. Germline V CDR1 and CDR2: MNHNS, SASEGT. The CDR3 spells CASSERIGGTGNEKLFF. CDR3 DNA: TGTGCCAGCAGTGAACGGATTGGCGGGACAGGGAATGAAAAACTGTTTTTT.

The chain links TRBV19 to TRBJ1-1, with D maybe TRBD1 (6 bases). This CDR3 has 16 amino acids. The germline V gene has CDR1 LNHDA and CDR2 SQIVND (reference sequence). Deletions cut 5 bases from V and 4 bases from J, with 20 bases between. The DNA of the CDR3 is TGTGCCAGTAGTGGCATTATCAGGGGTGGAATCACTGAAGCTTTCTTT. Translating gives CASSGIIRGGITEAFF.